The next 32 T cell receptor beta chains were all read from a single sample in a study of CD8 T cells in ankylosing spondylitis. MiXCR, run by TCRdb on the 5' RACE reads, gives a single entry per CDR3 protein. The table shows some 27,000 distinct CDR3 sequences, with 4.5% to 5.5% occurring only once. The sample comprised blood, either unsorted or a sorted T cell fraction (not recorded which). All receptors come from a female donor with ankylosing spondylitis or in good health (not recorded which).

This clonotype was counted many times. V usage is TRBV5-5 and J usage is TRBJ1-5; 9 bases align to TRBD1. This CDR3 region has 15 residues. Germline V gene sequence: CDR1 SGHKS, CDR2 YYEKEE (reference sequence). The junction had 11 bases not matched to a gene; V was cut back by 6 bases and J by 7 bases. The CDR3 region has the DNA TGTGCCAGCAACATATTACAGGGGGCAGGGCAGCCCCAGCATTTT. Encoded protein: CASNILQGAGQPQHF.

The chain employs TRBV9 and TRBJ1-2, with 8 bases lining up with TRBD1. V lost 3 bases to trimming and J lost 2 bases; unmatched junction nucleotides: 3. The CDR3 totals 14 residues. Germline assignment: CDR1 SGDLS and CDR2 YYNGEE. This chain's CDR3 is CASSGTGKNYGYTF. CDR3 sequence (DNA): TGTGCCAGCAGCGGGACAGGGAAAAACTATGGCTACACCTTC.

This clonotype was observed a few times. The V gene is TRBV9, the J gene TRBJ2-7, with 7 bases fitting TRBD1. The CDR3 covers 16 residues. In germline, CDR1 is SGDLS, CDR2 YYNGEE. V trimming: 3 bases; J trimming: 2 bases; junction bases outside the gene matches: 11. The CDR3 nucleotides are TGTGCCAGCAGCGCCCAGGGGGACCTTATGACCTACGAGCAGTACTTC. This codes for CASSAQGDLMTYEQYF.

In this sample, this clonotype turned up many times. This rearrangement joins TRBV9 to TRBJ2-1; D assignment may be TRBD1 or TRBD2 (6 bases each). Trimming pared 0 bases from V and 4 bases from J, leaving 14 bases between. CDR1 SGDLS and CDR2 YYNGEE come from the germline V gene. The CDR3 contains 16 residues. In DNA, the CDR3 is TGTGCCAGCAGCGTAGGCGGGACAAACCTATACAATGAGCAGTTCTTC. Translating it yields CASSVGGTNLYNEQFF.

This clonotype was counted only a few times. This chain links TRBV9 with TRBJ2-5; the D gene is possibly TRBD1 (5 bases). Germline V gene lookup returns CDR1 SGDLS and CDR2 YYNGEE. The CDR3 extends over 15 amino acids. Trimming pared 4 bases from V and 5 bases from J, leaving 18 bases between. CDR3 DNA sequence: TGTGCCAGCAGCCCCCACTTAGGTCAGGGTGAGACCCAGTACTTC. Translation: CASSPHLGQGETQYF.

This clonotype was counted many times. V usage is TRBV9 and J usage is TRBJ1-1, with D perhaps matching TRBD1 (6 bases). V was cut by 3 bases and J by 7 bases, with 13 bases left in between. Germline CDR1 and CDR2: SGDLS and YYNGEE. The CDR3 sequence is 13 residues long. DNA of the CDR3: TGTGCCAGCAGCGCAGGGGCCGACAGTGAAGCTTTCTTT. Translated: CASSAGADSEAFF. The full variable domain, in which reference TRBV9 and TRBJ1-1 provide the parts outside the CDR3, is DSGVTQTPKHLITATGQRVTLRCSPRSGDLSVYWYQQSLDQGLQFLIQYYNGEERAKGNILERFSAQQFPDLHSELNLSSLELGDSALYFCASSAGADSEAFFGQGTRLTVV.

By share, this clonotype ranks as medium-sized (0.01 to 0.1%). This rearrangement joins TRBV9 to TRBJ2-3, with a possible D match to TRBD1 (6 bases). This CDR3 spans 16 amino acids. Germline V gene lookup returns CDR1 SGDLS and CDR2 YYNGEE. V was clipped by 1 base and J by 0 bases, with 12 bases between them. CDR3: CASSVSHGTSTDTQYF. The CDR3 DNA sequence: TGTGCCAGCAGCGTATCCCACGGGACAAGCACAGATACGCAGTATTTT.

At least ten counts were recorded for this clonotype. The chain recombines TRBV9 with TRBJ2-5; D is perhaps TRBD1 (6 bases). Deletions cut 0 bases from V and 10 bases from J, with 16 bases between. Germline values: CDR1 SGDLS, CDR2 YYNGEE. This CDR3 is 14 amino acids long. The chain's CDR3 is CASSVGPSGGNQYF. The CDR3 nucleotides read TGTGCCAGCAGCGTAGGTCCATCTGGGGGCAACCAGTACTTC.

This clonotype has ten or more counts. This sequence joins TRBV9 and TRBJ2-3; weak D call: TRBD2 (6 bases). Looked up from germline, CDR1 is SGDLS and CDR2 is YYNGEE. The CDR3 is 14 amino acids. The V end lost 6 bases, the J end lost 4 bases, and 15 bases lay between the germline ends. The CDR3 reads CASTLGGKADTQYF. The CDR3 DNA reads TGTGCCAGCACCCTCGGAGGGAAGGCAGATACGCAGTATTTT.

This clonotype was observed many times. The rearrangement links TRBV9 to TRBJ1-1; a possible D gene is TRBD1 (5 bases). This CDR3 is built from 16 residues. CDR1 SGDLS and CDR2 YYNGEE come from the germline V gene. Trimming took off 3 bases at V and 1 base at J, with 16 bases between the two ends. CDR3 protein: CASSEGPGQGNTEAFF. CDR3 sequence (DNA): TGTGCCAGCAGCGAGGGGCCGGGGCAGGGGAACACTGAAGCTTTCTTT. The whole variable domain, filled in from reference TRBV9 and TRBJ1-1, reads DSGVTQTPKHLITATGQRVTLRCSPRSGDLSVYWYQQSLDQGLQFLIQYYNGEERAKGNILERFSAQQFPDLHSELNLSSLELGDSALYFCASSEGPGQGNTEAFFGQGTRLTVV.

Ten or more counts support this clonotype. The genes are TRBV20-1 and TRBJ1-2; D remains unclear. CDR3 length: 16 residues. Per the germline V gene, CDR1 is DFQATT and CDR2 is SNEGSKA (reference sequence). V lost 6 bases and J 5 bases, leaving 25 bases between the germline ends. The CDR3 protein is CSARKQDEPRLYGYTF. The CDR3 region has the DNA TGCAGTGCAAGAAAGCAAGACGAGCCCAGATTATATGGCTACACCTTC.

In this sample, this clonotype turned up many times. This rearrangement joins TRBV9 to TRBJ1-3; a possible D gene is TRBD1 (5 bases). The CDR3 runs to 16 residues. V was shortened by 0 bases and J by 4 bases, with 14 bases between the two germline ends. Germline V gene data show CDR1 as SGDLS and CDR2 as YYNGEE. CDR3 DNA sequence: TGTGCCAGCAGCGTAGCGTCGGGCAGGGCGGGAAACACCATATATTTT. This encodes CASSVASGRAGNTIYF. The full variable domain, rest sourced from reference TRBV9 and TRBJ1-3, is DSGVTQTPKHLITATGQRVTLRCSPRSGDLSVYWYQQSLDQGLQFLIQYYNGEERAKGNILERFSAQQFPDLHSELNLSSLELGDSALYFCASSVASGRAGNTIYFGEGSWLTVV.

This clonotype was counted ten times or more. The chain combines TRBV9 with TRBJ2-1, with a tentative D call TRBD1 (6 bases). This CDR3 has 15 residues. Germline values: CDR1 SGDLS, CDR2 YYNGEE. V lost 0 bases to trimming and J lost 6 bases, with 13 bases between them. Here the CDR3 DNA reads TGTGCCAGCAGCGTAGTGGGGGCTTCGTTCAATGAGCAGTTCTTC. Encoded protein: CASSVVGASFNEQFF.

This clonotype occurred many times. The chain couples TRBV9 to TRBJ2-1; D gene ambiguous. The CDR3 is made up of 15 amino acids. Germline CDR1 SGDLS, CDR2 YYNGEE. V dropped 0 bases and J dropped 0 bases, with 7 bases sitting between them. The CDR3 DNA is TGTGCCAGCAGCGTAGCACAGAGCTCCTACAATGAGCAGTTCTTC. This translates into CASSVAQSSYNEQFF.

This clonotype was seen only a few times. The chain joins TRBV9 to TRBJ2-1; 8 bases fit TRBD2. Trimming cost V 2 bases and J 3 bases; bases outside gene matches: 7. Germline V gene sequence: CDR1 SGDLS, CDR2 YYNGEE. The CDR3 totals 16 residues. The CDR3 reads CASSVPTSGHYNEQFF. The CDR3 DNA reads TGTGCCAGCAGCGTTCCAACTAGCGGCCACTACAATGAGCAGTTCTTC.

A few counts support this clonotype. This sequence joins TRBV9 and TRBJ2-5; 11 bases line up with TRBD2. In germline, CDR1 is SGDLS, CDR2 YYNGEE. The CDR3 runs 16 residues. V gave up 0 bases and J gave up 4 bases; unmatched junction bases: 5. In DNA form, the CDR3 reads TGTGCCAGCAGCGTAGCTCGTGGACTAGCGGGAGAGACCCAGTACTTC. Amino acids: CASSVARGLAGETQYF. Combining the CDR3 with reference TRBV9 and TRBJ2-5 gives the whole variable domain DSGVTQTPKHLITATGQRVTLRCSPRSGDLSVYWYQQSLDQGLQFLIQYYNGEERAKGNILERFSAQQFPDLHSELNLSSLELGDSALYFCASSVARGLAGETQYFGPGTRLLVL.

The chain carries TRBV9 and TRBJ1-1; possibly TRBD1 for D (6 bases). The CDR3 has 16 residues. Trimming shortened V by 4 bases and J by 0 bases, and 16 bases separated the two germline ends. Germline V gene data show CDR1 as SGDLS and CDR2 as YYNGEE. The CDR3 is CASSPKWGAMNTEAFF. DNA of the CDR3: TGTGCCAGCAGCCCCAAATGGGGGGCCATGAACACTGAAGCTTTCTTT.

This clonotype was counted at least ten times. CDR3 amino acids: CASSVVDRAYNEQFF. The CDR3 DNA reads as TGTGCCAGCAGCGTAGTAGACAGAGCGTACAATGAGCAGTTCTTC. V usage is TRBV9 and J usage is TRBJ2-1, with D possibly TRBD1 on 5 matching bases. V gave up 0 bases and J gave up 4 bases, with 11 bases separating them. This CDR3 region has 15 residues. Germline loops: CDR1 SGDLS, CDR2 YYNGEE.

This clonotype was seen repeatedly, ten times or more. This sequence joins TRBV9 and TRBJ1-5; 8 positions agree with TRBD1. The CDR3 spans 15 residues. Losses at the gene ends were 3 bases for V and 6 bases for J; bases not matched to a gene: 8. Germline lookup yields CDR1 SGDLS and CDR2 YYNGEE. The CDR3 nucleotides read TGTGCCAGCAGCGCCCAGGGGGCGCCGAGTCAGCCCCAGCATTTT. The encoded protein is CASSAQGAPSQPQHF. Together with reference TRBV9 and TRBJ1-5, the CDR3 gives the full variable domain: DSGVTQTPKHLITATGQRVTLRCSPRSGDLSVYWYQQSLDQGLQFLIQYYNGEERAKGNILERFSAQQFPDLHSELNLSSLELGDSALYFCASSAQGAPSQPQHFGDGTRLSIL.

This clonotype occurred a few times. J is TRBJ2-3 and V is TRBV9; TRBD2 is a possible D gene (5 bases). The CDR3 runs to 16 residues. From germline, CDR1 is SGDLS and CDR2 YYNGEE. Trimming cost V 0 bases and J 4 bases, with 15 bases left between them. CDR3 protein: CASSVGNSAAADTQYF. CDR3 nucleotides: TGTGCCAGCAGCGTAGGAAATAGCGCGGCCGCAGATACGCAGTATTTT.

This clonotype was counted a few times. The genes are TRBV3-1 and TRBJ2-3; 8 bases are shared with TRBD2. J gave up 2 bases and V 4 bases, and 26 bases lay outside the gene matches. The CDR3 length is 22 residues. CDR1 and CDR2 (germline): LGHDT, YNNKEL (reference sequence). CDR3: CASSPNRLGERGRRFNTDTQYF. The CDR3 nucleotides read TGTGCCAGCAGCCCAAATCGTCTCGGGGAGCGGGGGAGAAGATTTAACACAGATACGCAGTATTTT.

A few counts support this clonotype. The CDR3 nucleotides are TGTGCCAGCAGCCCGCGGGAGGGGGACTACAATGAGCAGTTCTTC. Translation: CASSPREGDYNEQFF. V gene TRBV9 combines with J gene TRBJ2-1, with 9 bases lining up with TRBD2. The CDR3 runs to 15 residues. The germline V gene encodes CDR1 SGDLS and CDR2 YYNGEE. J lost 3 bases, V lost 4 bases, and 5 bases had no gene match.

This sequence joins TRBV9 and TRBJ2-1; 14 bases agree with TRBD2. V lost 3 bases to trimming and J lost 2 bases; unmatched junction nucleotides: 4. CDR3 size: 17 residues. In germline, CDR1 is SGDLS, CDR2 YYNGEE. The CDR3, as DNA: TGTGCCAGCAGCGCGGGACTAGCGGGGGATGCCTACAATGAGCAGTTCTTC. Translated, it gives CASSAGLAGDAYNEQFF.

This clonotype was counted many times. The chain carries TRBV9 and TRBJ2-2; D remains ambiguous. Germline V gene data show CDR1 as SGDLS and CDR2 as YYNGEE. The CDR3 is 15 residues long. V was cut by 0 bases and J by 1 base, with 7 bases left in between. The CDR3 region is CASSVEGMNTGELFF. CDR3 in DNA: TGTGCCAGCAGCGTAGAGGGTATGAACACCGGGGAGCTGTTTTTT.

This clonotype was observed a handful of times. The genes are TRBV9 and TRBJ1-1; TRBD1 agrees at 10 bases. The CDR3 consists of 15 residues. J gave up 3 bases and V 0 bases, and 2 bases lay outside the gene matches. Looked up from germline, CDR1 is SGDLS and CDR2 is YYNGEE. The chain's CDR3 is CASSVVGTGDTEAFF. CDR3 sequence (DNA): TGTGCCAGCAGCGTAGTGGGGACAGGGGACACTGAAGCTTTCTTT.

This clonotype was recorded many times. This rearrangement joins TRBV9 to TRBJ2-3; 12 bases map to TRBD2. V gave up 7 bases and J gave up 0 bases; unmatched junction bases: 6. The CDR3 covers 16 residues. Germline CDR1 reads SGDLS; CDR2 reads YYNGEE. The CDR3 reads CASSHLAGGSTDTQYF. The CDR3, as DNA: TGTGCCAGCTCCCATCTAGCGGGAGGGAGCACAGATACGCAGTATTTT.

This clonotype has a count of ten or more. This CDR3 reads CASSPSSPIGTRKFF. The DNA for the CDR3 is TGTGCCAGCAGCCCCAGCAGTCCCATTGGGACGAGGAAGTTCTTC. This sequence joins TRBV9 and TRBJ2-1; the D gene could be TRBD1 or TRBD2 (5 bases each). The CDR3 has 15 residues. V was clipped by 4 bases and J by 14 bases, with 25 bases between them. CDR1 SGDLS and CDR2 YYNGEE come from the germline V gene.

This clonotype was detected ten times or more. CDR3 nucleotides: TGTGCCAGCAGCTCCCCCGGGACTGCCCCGAGCTCCTACAATGAGCAGTTCTTC. Its protein is CASSSPGTAPSSYNEQFF. The chain recombines TRBV9 with TRBJ2-1; D perhaps matches TRBD2 (6 bases). Germline loops: CDR1 SGDLS, CDR2 YYNGEE. V lost 4 bases, J lost 0 bases, and 20 bases lay in between. The CDR3 spans 18 residues.

This clonotype has ten or more counts. The chain uses TRBV9 and TRBJ2-7; no clear D gene. With 0 bases removed from V and 5 bases from J, the gap between germline ends came to 12 bases. CDR1 is SGDLS, CDR2 YYNGEE, per germline. CDR3 length: 14 amino acids. CDR3 sequence reads: CASSVDPRSDEQYF. The CDR3 DNA follows: TGTGCCAGCAGCGTAGATCCGCGATCGGACGAGCAGTACTTC.

The rearrangement links TRBV6-8 to TRBJ1-5, with 8 bases identical to TRBD1. Trimming at V came to 7 bases and at J to 7 bases, leaving 12 bases not matched to a gene. CDR3 length: 15 amino acids. CDR1 and CDR2 from the germline V gene are MNHGY and SAAAGT. The CDR3 is CASIGQGSKPQPQHF. For the CDR3, the DNA is TGTGCCAGCATCGGACAGGGTAGTAAGCCGCAGCCCCAGCATTTT.

The CDR3: CASSPRGGSAGELFF. The CDR3 DNA reads as TGTGCCAGCAGCCCCCGCGGGGGATCTGCCGGGGAGCTGTTTTTT. The chain couples TRBV9 to TRBJ2-2, with 7 bases matching TRBD2. The V and J ends lost 4 bases and 6 bases, in that order; junction bases with no gene match: 9. The germline V gene has CDR1 SGDLS and CDR2 YYNGEE. The CDR3 is made up of 15 amino acids.

This clonotype was found many times. The rearrangement uses TRBV9 and TRBJ1-1, with D maybe TRBD1 (5 bases). The CDR3 has 13 residues. Germline CDR1 SGDLS, CDR2 YYNGEE. The V gene lost 3 bases and the J gene lost 4 bases, with 10 bases spanning the gap. The CDR3 here is CASSAQGFTEAFF. CDR3 nucleotide sequence: TGTGCCAGCAGCGCCCAGGGTTTCACTGAAGCTTTCTTT.